This TCR beta chain originates from a study of control samples from healthy donors and cancer patients. Germline CDR1 SGHDN, CDR2 FVKESK. V was pared by 10 bases and J by 3 bases, with 24 bases between. This CDR3 is 17 amino acids long. Assay used: immunoSEQ multiplex PCR; TCRdb lists only in-frame clones, some missing. The table includes under 200,000 clones, approximately 90% detected once. The V gene is TRBV14, the J gene TRBJ2-2, with a tentative D call TRBD2 (6 bases). Sequencing input: blood. This receptor was taken from a woman in her 30s in good health. The CDR3 region has the DNA TGTGCCAACAGTCTCCACAGGAGGGCCGCGGACACCGGGGAGCTGTTTTTT. Translated: CANSLHRRAADTGELFF.